Listed below are T cell receptor beta chains from one sample, sequenced in a study of blood T cell repertoires in COVID-19. Sequenced by immunoSEQ multiplex PCR; TCRdb stores in-frame clones only, minus some. The sample yields some 360,000 clones, about 90% seen once. The sequenced sample was PBMCs or T cells enriched from blood (not recorded which). These receptors were taken from a woman aged 25 to 39 who had been exposed to COVID-19. Each CDR3 is given with its conserved first and last residue. A D gene is named only where the DNA matches it firmly. Size values are once, few and many counts, or a class for expanded clones, and some rows have none.

V gene: TRBV4-1
D gene: .
clone size: .
J gene: TRBJ1-5
CDR3 protein: CASSQDPPRAQPQHF
CDR3 DNA: TGCGCCAGCAGCCAAGATCCTCCGCGGGCCCAGCCCCAGCATTTT

V gene: TRBV28
D gene: .
clone size: .
J gene: TRBJ1-5
CDR3 protein: CASCTVTPHSNQPQHF
CDR3 DNA: TGTGCCAGCTGTACAGTTACCCCCCATAGCAATCAGCCCCAGCATTTT

V gene: TRBV18
D gene: TRBD1
clone size: .
J gene: TRBJ1-2
CDR3 protein: CASSPGTDGYTF
CDR3 DNA: TGTGCCAGCTCACCGGGGACAGATGGCTACACCTTC

V gene: TRBV19
D gene: .
clone size: few
J gene: TRBJ2-3
CDR3 protein: CASSNKNTDTQYF
CDR3 DNA: TGTGCCAGTAGTAATAAAAACACAGATACGCAGTATTTT

V gene: TRBV2
D gene: .
clone size: few
J gene: TRBJ2-7
CDR3 protein: CASSDPGVDHEQYF
CDR3 DNA: TGTGCCAGCAGTGACCCAGGGGTAGATCACGAGCAGTACTTC

V gene: TRBV6-5
D gene: .
clone size: .
J gene: TRBJ1-6
CDR3 protein: CASSYSSGGDSPLHF
CDR3 DNA: TGTGCCAGCAGTTACTCGAGCGGTGGTGATTCACCCCTCCACTTT

V gene: TRBV19
D gene: TRBD2
clone size: .
J gene: TRBJ2-5
CDR3 protein: CASSIWGGSQETQYF
CDR3 DNA: TGTGCCAGTAGTATTTGGGGAGGGAGCCAAGAGACCCAGTACTTC

V gene: TRBV12-3/TRBV12-4
D gene: .
clone size: .
J gene: TRBJ2-7
CDR3 protein: CASSLGGLKQYF
CDR3 DNA: TGTGCCAGCAGTTTAGGTGGGCTAAAGCAGTACTTC

V gene: TRBV11-2
D gene: .
clone size: few
J gene: TRBJ2-3
CDR3 protein: CASSLRADTQYF
CDR3 DNA: TGTGCCAGCAGCTTACGGGCAGATACGCAGTATTTT

V gene: TRBV28
D gene: .
clone size: .
J gene: TRBJ2-5
CDR3 protein: CASSLLRGRGETQYF
CDR3 DNA: TGTGCCAGCAGTTTATTGAGGGGGCGGGGAGAGACCCAGTACTTC

V gene: TRBV18
D gene: .
clone size: .
J gene: TRBJ1-1
CDR3 protein: CASSPLGDTEAFF
CDR3 DNA: TGTGCCAGCTCACCCCTAGGGGACACTGAAGCTTTCTTT

V gene: TRBV12-3/TRBV12-4
D gene: .
clone size: .
J gene: TRBJ2-7
CDR3 protein: CASSSYYYEQYF
CDR3 DNA: TGTGCCAGCAGTTCCTACTACTACGAGCAGTACTTC

V gene: TRBV28
D gene: .
clone size: .
J gene: TRBJ2-5
CDR3 protein: CASGAGWEETQYF
CDR3 DNA: TGTGCCAGTGGGGCAGGGTGGGAAGAGACCCAGTACTTC

V gene: TRBV21-1
D gene: .
clone size: .
J gene: TRBJ1-2
CDR3 protein: CASSKIGRPNYGYTF
CDR3 DNA: TGTGCCAGCAGCAAAATTGGCAGGCCGAACTATGGCTACACCTTC

V gene: TRBV5-1
D gene: .
clone size: .
J gene: TRBJ2-7
CDR3 protein: CASSAPGDYEQYF
CDR3 DNA: TGCGCCAGCAGCGCCCCAGGGGACTACGAGCAGTACTTC

V gene: TRBV5-4
D gene: .
clone size: .
J gene: TRBJ1-6
CDR3 protein: CASSLIDSPLHF
CDR3 DNA: TGTGCCAGCAGCTTGATAGATTCACCCCTCCACTTT

V gene: TRBV19
D gene: TRBD2
clone size: .
J gene: TRBJ2-2
CDR3 protein: CASSPWEGETGELFF
CDR3 DNA: TGTGCCAGTAGCCCCTGGGAGGGTGAGACCGGGGAGCTGTTTTTT

V gene: TRBV4-2
D gene: TRBD2
clone size: .
J gene: TRBJ2-7
CDR3 protein: CASSQAGPSGNYEQYF
CDR3 DNA: TGTGCCAGCAGCCAAGCGGGGCCTAGCGGGAACTACGAGCAGTACTTC

V gene: TRBV11-2
D gene: .
clone size: .
J gene: TRBJ1-2
CDR3 protein: CASSSSANYGYTF
CDR3 DNA: TGTGCCAGCAGCTCAAGCGCTAACTATGGCTACACCTTC

V gene: TRBV9
D gene: .
clone size: .
J gene: TRBJ2-1
CDR3 protein: CASSVWEVRNEQFF
CDR3 DNA: TGTGCCAGCAGCGTATGGGAGGTCCGCAATGAGCAGTTCTTC

V gene: TRBV19
D gene: TRBD1
clone size: .
J gene: TRBJ1-6
CDR3 protein: CASSNRGGNSPLHF
CDR3 DNA: TGTGCCAGTAGCAACAGGGGAGGTAATTCACCCCTCCACTTT

V gene: TRBV5-1
D gene: .
clone size: .
J gene: TRBJ2-1
CDR3 protein: CASTSGSTDLASHNEQFF
CDR3 DNA: TGCGCCAGCACCTCCGGGTCCACGGATCTAGCGAGCCACAATGAGCAGTTCTTC

V gene: TRBV5-4
D gene: TRBD1
clone size: .
J gene: TRBJ1-2
CDR3 protein: CASRLRAGTGEYGYTF
CDR3 DNA: TGTGCCAGCAGACTACGGGCGGGGACAGGAGAATATGGCTACACCTTC

V gene: TRBV29-1
D gene: TRBD1
clone size: .
J gene: TRBJ2-7
CDR3 protein: CSVEDTGGQGPSYEQYF
CDR3 DNA: TGCAGCGTTGAAGATACGGGCGGACAGGGACCCTCCTACGAGCAGTACTTC

V gene: TRBV10-1
D gene: TRBD2
clone size: .
J gene: TRBJ2-1
CDR3 protein: CAMTLAGGSYNEQFF
CDR3 DNA: TGCGCCATGACTTTAGCGGGAGGGTCCTACAATGAGCAGTTCTTC

V gene: TRBV27
D gene: .
clone size: .
J gene: TRBJ2-2
CDR3 protein: CASRGRQVDTGELFF
CDR3 DNA: TGTGCCAGCAGGGGTAGACAGGTCGACACCGGGGAGCTGTTTTTT

V gene: TRBV15
D gene: TRBD2
clone size: .
J gene: TRBJ2-7
CDR3 protein: CATSRPPGELAARYEQYF
CDR3 DNA: TGTGCCACCAGCAGACCCCCAGGCGAACTAGCGGCCCGCTACGAGCAGTACTTC

V gene: TRBV27
D gene: TRBD2
clone size: .
J gene: TRBJ2-1
CDR3 protein: CASSELAGGSNEQFF
CDR3 DNA: TGTGCCAGCAGTGAACTAGCGGGAGGATCCAATGAGCAGTTCTTC

V gene: TRBV15
D gene: .
clone size: few
J gene: TRBJ1-5
CDR3 protein: CATSRDEAMGQPQHF
CDR3 DNA: TGTGCCACCAGCAGAGATGAGGCGATGGGTCAGCCCCAGCATTTT

V gene: TRBV3-1/TRBV3-2
D gene: .
clone size: .
J gene: TRBJ2-1
CDR3 protein: CASSQGALRGSEQFF
CDR3 DNA: TGTGCCAGCAGCCAAGGGGCCCTGCGTGGGAGCGAGCAGTTCTTC

V gene: TRBV4-2
D gene: .
clone size: .
J gene: TRBJ2-7
CDR3 protein: CASSQVRGSLYEQYF
CDR3 DNA: TGTGCCAGCAGCCAAGTCAGGGGTTCTCTCTACGAGCAGTACTTC

V gene: TRBV11-3
D gene: TRBD2
clone size: .
J gene: TRBJ2-1
CDR3 protein: CASSATGTSNEQFF
CDR3 DNA: TGTGCCAGCAGCGCAACCGGGACTAGCAATGAGCAGTTCTTC

V gene: TRBV27
D gene: .
clone size: .
J gene: TRBJ2-7
CDR3 protein: CASSLGPRPYEQYF
CDR3 DNA: TGTGCCAGCAGTTTGGGGCCCCGGCCCTACGAGCAGTACTTC

V gene: TRBV7-2
D gene: .
clone size: once
J gene: TRBJ2-1
CDR3 protein: CASSLPRQLYNEQFF
CDR3 DNA: TGTGCCAGCAGCTTACCGAGACAGCTCTACAATGAGCAGTTCTTC

V gene: TRBV13
D gene: TRBD2
clone size: .
J gene: TRBJ2-1
CDR3 protein: CASSSRTSVYNEQFF
CDR3 DNA: TGTGCCAGCAGCTCCCGGACTAGCGTCTACAATGAGCAGTTCTTC

V gene: TRBV11-2
D gene: TRBD2
clone size: .
J gene: TRBJ2-3
CDR3 protein: CASSLAGVSDTQYF
CDR3 DNA: TGTGCCAGCAGCTTGGCGGGAGTCTCCGATACGCAGTATTTT

V gene: TRBV6-5
D gene: .
clone size: .
J gene: TRBJ1-4
CDR3 protein: CASSFWGEDEKLFF
CDR3 DNA: TGTGCCAGCAGTTTTTGGGGAGAGGATGAAAAACTGTTTTTT

V gene: TRBV7-2
D gene: TRBD1
clone size: .
J gene: TRBJ1-5
CDR3 protein: CASSLGQGGDQPQHF
CDR3 DNA: TGTGCCAGCAGCTTGGGACAGGGAGGGGATCAGCCCCAGCATTTT

V gene: TRBV27
D gene: TRBD1
clone size: .
J gene: TRBJ2-7
CDR3 protein: CASSLSGTGGYEQYF
CDR3 DNA: TGTGCCAGCAGTTTATCTGGGACAGGGGGCTACGAGCAGTACTTC

V gene: TRBV12-3/TRBV12-4
D gene: .
clone size: few
J gene: TRBJ2-7
CDR3 protein: CASSLGVRREQYF
CDR3 DNA: TGTGCCAGCAGCCTAGGTGTGAGAAGAGAGCAGTACTTC

V gene: TRBV29-1
D gene: .
clone size: .
J gene: TRBJ2-5
CDR3 protein: CSVGADQETQYF
CDR3 DNA: TGCAGCGTGGGGGCAGACCAAGAGACCCAGTACTTC

V gene: TRBV12-3/TRBV12-4
D gene: .
clone size: .
J gene: TRBJ2-1
CDR3 protein: CASSILQGNEQFF
CDR3 DNA: TGTGCCAGCAGCATTCTACAGGGCAATGAGCAGTTCTTC

V gene: TRBV7-9
D gene: .
clone size: .
J gene: TRBJ1-1
CDR3 protein: CASSLGSTLRAFF
CDR3 DNA: TGTGCCAGCAGCTTGGGTTCGACCTTGCGGGCTTTCTTT

V gene: TRBV5-1
D gene: TRBD2
clone size: .
J gene: TRBJ2-1
CDR3 protein: CASSLLFSGREGPNEQFF
CDR3 DNA: TGCGCCAGCAGCTTGTTATTCTCGGGGCGGGAGGGCCCGAATGAGCAGTTCTTC

V gene: TRBV19
D gene: TRBD1
clone size: .
J gene: TRBJ2-3
CDR3 protein: CASSDRGQGTDTQYF
CDR3 DNA: TGTGCCAGTAGCGACAGGGGGCAGGGCACAGATACGCAGTATTTT

V gene: TRBV18
D gene: .
clone size: .
J gene: TRBJ2-2
CDR3 protein: CASSPRHVTSSAGELFF
CDR3 DNA: TGTGCCAGCTCACCACGGCACGTAACTAGTTCCGCCGGGGAGCTGTTTTTT

V gene: TRBV7-3
D gene: .
clone size: few
J gene: TRBJ2-1
CDR3 protein: CASSLTASIAYNEQFF
CDR3 DNA: TGTGCCAGCAGCTTAACCGCTAGTATCGCCTACAATGAGCAGTTCTTC